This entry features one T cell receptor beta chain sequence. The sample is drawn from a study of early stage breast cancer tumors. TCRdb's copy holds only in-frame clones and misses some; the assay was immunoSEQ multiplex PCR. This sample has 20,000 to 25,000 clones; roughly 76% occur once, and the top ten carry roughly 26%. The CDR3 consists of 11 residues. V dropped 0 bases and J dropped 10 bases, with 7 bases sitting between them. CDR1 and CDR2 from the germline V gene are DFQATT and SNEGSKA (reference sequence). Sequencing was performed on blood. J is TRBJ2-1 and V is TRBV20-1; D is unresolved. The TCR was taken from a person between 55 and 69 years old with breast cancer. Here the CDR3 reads CSARDGTEQFF. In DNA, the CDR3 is TGCAGTGCTAGAGATGGTACAGAGCAGTTCTTC.